This TCR beta chain was found in a study of OX40 agonist ivuxolimab in advanced cancers. Assay: immunoSEQ multiplex PCR; the TCRdb copy retains only in-frame clones and omits some. The table shows tens of thousands of clones, with about four fifths occurring only once. Study-wide points: Partly responding patients at 0.1-3.0 mg/kg showed some of the smallest clonal expansion. Some patients who did not respond also had low normalized T-cell clonal expansion. Within 6 weeks, CD4+ and CD8+ blood T cells expanded clonally at 0.1 to 3.0 mg/kg.

With respect to this clone: Its antigen is undetermined.

The origin of this receptor is an adult with an advanced solid tumor such as melanoma, head and neck, liver or kidney cancer. Specimen: CD4+ or CD8+ T cells sorted from blood, collected in a trial of the OX40 agonist ivuxolimab.

CDR3 nucleotide sequence: TGTGCCAGCAGCTTTTCGGCTTCTGGGGCCAACGTCCTGACTTTC. It is translated as CASSFSASGANVLTF. The chain carries TRBV5-4 and TRBJ2-6; no clear D. V was trimmed by 2 bases and J by 1 base, leaving 7 bases between them. Germline V gives CDR1 SGHNT, CDR2 YYREEE (reference sequence). The CDR3 has 15 amino acids. Combining the CDR3 with reference TRBV5-4 and TRBJ2-6 gives the whole variable domain ETGVTQSPTHLIKTRGQQVTLRCSSQSGHNTVSWYQQALGQGPQFIFQYYREEENGRGNFPPRFSGLQFPNYSSELNVNALELDDSALYLCASSFSASGANVLTFGAGSRLTVL.